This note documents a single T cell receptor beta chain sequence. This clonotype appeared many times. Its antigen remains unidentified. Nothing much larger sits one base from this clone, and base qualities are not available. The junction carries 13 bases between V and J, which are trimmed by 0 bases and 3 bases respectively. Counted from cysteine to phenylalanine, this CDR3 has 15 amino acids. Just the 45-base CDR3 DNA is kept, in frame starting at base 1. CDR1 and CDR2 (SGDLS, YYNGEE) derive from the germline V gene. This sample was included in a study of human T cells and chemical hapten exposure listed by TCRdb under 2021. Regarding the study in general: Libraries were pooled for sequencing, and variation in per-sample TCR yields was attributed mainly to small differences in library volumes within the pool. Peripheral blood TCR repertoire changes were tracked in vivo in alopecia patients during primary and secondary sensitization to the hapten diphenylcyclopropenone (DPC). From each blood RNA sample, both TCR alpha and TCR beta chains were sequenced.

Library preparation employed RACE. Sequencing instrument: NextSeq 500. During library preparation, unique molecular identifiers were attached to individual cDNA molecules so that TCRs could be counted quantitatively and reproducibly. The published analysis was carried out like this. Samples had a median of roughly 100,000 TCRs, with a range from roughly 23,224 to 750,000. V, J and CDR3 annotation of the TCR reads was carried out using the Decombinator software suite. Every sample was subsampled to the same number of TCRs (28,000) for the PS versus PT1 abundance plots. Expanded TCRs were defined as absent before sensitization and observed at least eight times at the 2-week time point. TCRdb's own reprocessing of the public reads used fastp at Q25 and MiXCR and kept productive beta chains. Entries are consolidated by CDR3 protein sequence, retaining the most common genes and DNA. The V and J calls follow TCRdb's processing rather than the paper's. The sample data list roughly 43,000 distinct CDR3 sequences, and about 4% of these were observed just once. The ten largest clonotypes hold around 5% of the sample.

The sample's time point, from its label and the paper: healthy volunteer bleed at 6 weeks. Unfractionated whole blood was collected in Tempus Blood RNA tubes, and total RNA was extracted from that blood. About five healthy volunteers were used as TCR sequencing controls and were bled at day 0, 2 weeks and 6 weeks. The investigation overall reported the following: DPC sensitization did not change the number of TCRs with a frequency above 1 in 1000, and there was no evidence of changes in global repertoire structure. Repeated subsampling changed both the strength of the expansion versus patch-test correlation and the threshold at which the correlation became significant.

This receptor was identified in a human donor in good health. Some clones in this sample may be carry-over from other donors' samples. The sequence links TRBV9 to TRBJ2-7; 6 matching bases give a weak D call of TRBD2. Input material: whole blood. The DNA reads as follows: TGTGCCAGCAGCGTAGGTGCGGGACTCTACTACGAGCAGTACTTC. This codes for CASSVGAGLYYEQYF.